The 32 T cell receptor beta chains below were found in one sample sequenced in a study of technical replicates of blood from a few donors. The table came from immunoSEQ multiplex PCR; TCRdb's copy has only in-frame clones and leaves some out. The sample contains tens of thousands of clones, 90% to 95% of which appear only once. The material sequenced was T cells isolated from PBMCs. Receptor source: a human donor in good health.

The V call is TRBV19, the J call TRBJ1-2, with TRBD1 identical over 7 bases. There are 14 residues in the CDR3. The V segment lost 8 bases and the J segment 2 bases; nucleotides outside the gene matches: 8. The germline CDR1 and CDR2 sequences are LNHDA and SQIVND (reference sequence). The CDR3 bases are TGTGCCAGTCGTCCGACAGGGACGAACTATGGCTACACCTTC. It yields the protein CASRPTGTNYGYTF.

The CDR3 region is CASSLVPGSYEQYF. The CDR3 coding sequence is TGCGCCAGCAGCTTGGTGCCGGGTTCCTACGAGCAGTACTTC. The rearrangement joins TRBV5-1 to TRBJ2-7; D is ambiguous. The V gene's germline CDR1 is SGHRS and CDR2 YFSETQ. Trimming removed 0 bases from V and 1 base from J, with 8 bases in between. The CDR3 is made up of 14 amino acids.

This sequence joins TRBV14 and TRBJ2-5; D might be TRBD1 (6 bases). This CDR3 has 16 residues. CDR1 is SGHDN, CDR2 FVKESK, per germline. Trimming pared 5 bases from V and 5 bases from J, leaving 21 bases between. The CDR3 nucleotides are TGTGCCAGCAGCGGGTGGTCGACAGGTGGTTGGGAGACCCAGTACTTC. This sequence encodes CASSGWSTGGWETQYF.

The table lists this clone with a count of one. The J gene is TRBJ2-1, the V gene TRBV27; perhaps TRBD2 as D (6 bases). Germline CDR1 MNHEY, CDR2 SMNVEV (reference sequence). Trimming took off 4 bases at V and 0 bases at J, with 10 bases between the two ends. CDR3 length: 15 amino acids. The CDR3 spells CASSYYGGSYNEQFF. CDR3 nucleotides: TGTGCCAGCAGTTATTACGGGGGCTCCTACAATGAGCAGTTCTTC.

The sample holds one count of this clone. The chain couples TRBV10-3 to TRBJ2-7, with D maybe TRBD1 (5 bases). The CDR3 runs to 13 residues. Germline-derived CDR1 and CDR2 are ENHRY and SYGVKD. V was shortened by 4 bases and J by 3 bases, with 10 bases between the two germline ends. CDR3: CAISVDTVYEQYF. The CDR3 DNA reads TGTGCCATCAGTGTGGACACCGTCTACGAGCAGTACTTC.

The chain couples TRBV4-2 to TRBJ1-4, with 9 bases identical to TRBD1. Germline CDR1 reads LGHNA; CDR2 reads YNFKEQ. CDR3 length: 18 amino acids. V was clipped by 4 bases and J by 7 bases; unmatched bases: 16. CDR3 residues: CASSPSSYRQDRGEKLFF. CDR3 DNA sequence: TGTGCCAGCAGCCCAAGTTCATACCGCCAGGACAGGGGTGAAAAACTGTTTTTT.

The chain joins TRBV7-3 to TRBJ2-5; TRBD2 matches at 10 bases. The CDR3 is made up of 15 amino acids. The germline gives CDR1 SGHTA, CDR2 FQGTGA. J gave up 5 bases and V 5 bases, and 8 bases lay outside the gene matches. Written as DNA, the CDR3 is TGTGCCAGCAGCCCAACTAGCGGGGCTAGGGAGACCCAGTACTTC. As protein: CASSPTSGARETQYF.

The rearrangement links TRBV6-5 to TRBJ2-6; possible D gene TRBD1, 5 bases. The CDR3 loop spans 14 amino acids. Germline assignment: CDR1 MNHEY and CDR2 SVGAGI. V lost 8 bases to trimming and J lost 2 bases, with 10 bases between them. The CDR3 coding sequence is TGTGCCAGCGTGGAGACAGCTGGGGCCAACGTCCTGACTTTC. Translation: CASVETAGANVLTF.

The chain combines TRBV5-1 with TRBJ2-3; D possibly corresponds to TRBD1 (5 bases). Trimming removed 4 bases from V and 4 bases from J, with 19 bases in between. Germline CDR1 and CDR2: SGHRS and YFSETQ. The CDR3 has 16 amino acids. CDR3 in amino acids: CASSRSPMGRADTQYF. DNA of the CDR3: TGCGCCAGCAGCCGGAGTCCTATGGGGCGTGCAGATACGCAGTATTTT.

The chain links TRBV11-3 to TRBJ2-2; 9 bases fit TRBD1. Germline CDR1 and CDR2: SGHNT and YENEEA. The CDR3 contains 17 residues. Trimming took 5 bases from V and 5 from J; bases not matched to a gene: 12. This CDR3 is CASSPHPGQGNTGELFF. For the CDR3, the DNA is TGTGCCAGCAGCCCTCATCCGGGACAGGGAAATACCGGGGAGCTGTTTTTT.

The J gene is TRBJ1-1, the V gene TRBV19; D not resolved. Germline values: CDR1 LNHDA, CDR2 SQIVND (reference sequence). CDR3 size: 14 residues. The V end was cut by 5 bases, the J end by 1 base, with 11 bases between. CDR3 residues: CASSARRENTEAFF. As DNA, the CDR3 is TGTGCCAGTAGTGCCCGACGGGAGAACACTGAAGCTTTCTTT.

This sequence joins TRBV4-2 and TRBJ1-1, with TRBD1 matching over 7 bases. Germline CDR1 is LGHNA and CDR2 is YNFKEQ. V gave up 3 bases and J gave up 1 base; unmatched junction bases: 5. The length of the CDR3 is 15 residues. CDR3 DNA: TGTGCCAGCAGCCACCTATCAGGGGGGAACACTGAAGCTTTCTTT. Translation gives CASSHLSGGNTEAFF.

V gene TRBV4-1 combines with J gene TRBJ2-3; 8 bases line up with TRBD2. Germline CDR1 and CDR2: MGHRA and YSYEKL. With V trimmed by 1 base and J by 1 base, 4 bases remained unmatched. This CDR3 spans 16 amino acids. In DNA, the CDR3 is TGCGCCAGCAGCCAAGTTGAGACTAGCGGCACAGATACGCAGTATTTT. Protein product: CASSQVETSGTDTQYF.

As DNA, the CDR3 is TGTGCCAGCAGCTCAGACAGGGGCTCCTACAATGAGCAGTTCTTC. This translates into CASSSDRGSYNEQFF. This rearrangement joins TRBV13 to TRBJ2-1, with 8 bases aligning to TRBD1. Germline CDR1 and CDR2: PRHDT and FYEKMQ (reference sequence). With 4 bases clipped from V and 0 bases from J, the junction kept 2 bases outside the gene matches. The CDR3 extends over 15 amino acids.

This clone was seen a few times. The chain is built from TRBV7-2 and TRBJ1-2; D not resolved. Germline V gene data show CDR1 as SGHTA and CDR2 as FQGNSA. CDR3 length equals 11 residues. The V end was cut by 5 bases, the J end by 5 bases, with 6 bases between. CDR3 coding DNA: TGTGCCAGCAGCGGAGGGTATGGCTACACCTTC. This encodes CASSGGYGYTF. Variable domain in full (rest from reference TRBV7-2 and TRBJ1-2): GAGVSQSPSNKVTEKGKDVELRCDPISGHTALYWYRQSLGQGLEFLIYFQGNSAPDKSGLPSDRFSAERTGGSVSTLTIQRTQQEDSAVYLCASSGGYGYTFGSGTRLTVV.

The chain combines TRBV7-8 with TRBJ2-1; the D is unclear. The CDR3 is made up of 15 amino acids. Germline CDR1 is SGHVS and CDR2 is FQNEAQ. V lost 3 bases and J 0 bases, leaving 9 bases between the germline ends. The CDR3 bases are TGTGCCAGCAGCTTTTTTGCCAGCTCCTACAATGAGCAGTTCTTC. Protein product: CASSFFASSYNEQFF.

The rearrangement joins TRBV19 to TRBJ1-3, with D possibly matching TRBD1 (5 bases). Germline CDR1 is LNHDA and CDR2 is SQIVND (reference sequence). There are 13 residues in the CDR3. V lost 5 bases, J lost 3 bases, and 8 bases lay in between. CDR3 nucleotide sequence: TGTGCCAGTAGTGACAGTTTTGGAAACACCATATATTTT. Translation: CASSDSFGNTIYF.

The chain joins TRBV10-3 to TRBJ1-1; 12 bases align to TRBD1. Germline V lookup: CDR1 ENHRY, CDR2 SYGVKD. This CDR3 spans 15 amino acids. Unmatched junction bases numbered 13, after V lost 5 bases and J lost 12 bases. The CDR3 loop reads CAISSGQGAQRSSFF. In DNA form, the CDR3 reads TGTGCCATCAGTTCGGGACAGGGGGCGCAAAGATCGTCTTTCTTT.

The chain carries TRBV28 and TRBJ2-3; 11 bases are a match to TRBD1. V trimming: 6 bases; J trimming: 6 bases; junction bases outside the gene matches: 14. The CDR3 contains 17 residues. The V gene's germline CDR1 is MDHEN and CDR2 SYDVKM. The CDR3 is CASRSLTGTGGFDTQYF. The CDR3 DNA reads as TGTGCCAGCAGATCCCTGACCGGGACAGGGGGGTTTGATACGCAGTATTTT.

This chain connects TRBV11-2 to TRBJ2-7; 7 nucleotides line up with TRBD2. CDR3 length: 14 residues. V dropped 5 bases and J dropped 2; count of bases not matched to a gene: 6. From germline, CDR1 is SGHAT and CDR2 FQNNGV. The CDR3 spells CASSTYREAYEQYF. The CDR3 region has the DNA TGTGCCAGCAGCACCTACCGGGAGGCCTACGAGCAGTACTTC.

The chain recombines TRBV19 with TRBJ2-1; 8 positions match TRBD2. The CDR3 is 12 residues long. Trimming removed 10 bases from V and 6 bases from J; junction bases left unmatched: 5. CDR1 LNHDA and CDR2 SQIVND come from the germline V gene (reference sequence). CDR3 protein: CAIGRGSNEQFF. DNA of the CDR3: TGTGCCATCGGGAGGGGGAGCAATGAGCAGTTCTTC.

The chain couples TRBV6-1 to TRBJ1-5; no reliable D call. The V gene lost 8 bases and the J gene lost 2 bases, with 10 bases spanning the gap. CDR1 is MNHNS and CDR2 is SASEGT in the germline V gene. The CDR3 runs to 13 residues. The DNA of the CDR3 is TGTGCCAGCGGTGTGGAGCGCAATCAGCCCCAGCATTTT. It is translated as CASGVERNQPQHF.

The V and J genes are TRBV4-1 and TRBJ1-1; 8 nucleotides agree with TRBD1. Germline V gives CDR1 MGHRA, CDR2 YSYEKL. The CDR3 is 16 residues long. V lost 1 base, J lost 8 bases, and 12 bases stayed unmatched. CDR3 in DNA: TGCGCCAGCAGCCAAGCCAATCACAGGGGGAACCAAGAAGCTTTCTTT. Residues: CASSQANHRGNQEAFF.

The CDR3 coding sequence is TGTGCCAGCAGCGTAGGCTTTACGGGTTTAAGTTGGGATGAGCAGTTCTTC. It yields the protein CASSVGFTGLSWDEQFF. The chain joins TRBV9 to TRBJ2-1; no firm D call. This CDR3 is 17 amino acids long. Germline V gives CDR1 SGDLS, CDR2 YYNGEE. V lost 0 bases, J lost 8 bases, and 21 bases lay in between.

This clone appeared a single time. V usage is TRBV7-9 and J usage is TRBJ2-3, with TRBD1 matching 7 bases. The CDR3 covers 17 residues. Germline CDR1 and CDR2: SEHNR and FQNEAQ (reference sequence). The V and J ends lost 2 bases and 5 bases, in that order; junction bases with no gene match: 13. The CDR3 coding sequence is TGTGCCAGCAGCTTAACAGCGGACAGGCCCGCCGAAGATACGCAGTATTTT. It specifies CASSLTADRPAEDTQYF.

This clone was found once. This chain connects TRBV4-1 to TRBJ2-5; TRBD2 agrees at 13 bases. Unmatched junction bases numbered 5, after V lost 5 bases and J lost 2 bases. The CDR3 totals 16 residues. Germline CDR1 and CDR2: MGHRA and YSYEKL. The CDR3 region is CASSAGLAGAQETQYF. In DNA, the CDR3 is TGCGCCAGCAGCGCCGGACTAGCGGGGGCACAAGAGACCCAGTACTTC.

The chain has TRBV4-1 and TRBJ1-4; no clear D gene. With 0 bases removed from V and 3 bases from J, the gap between germline ends came to 14 bases. CDR1 is MGHRA, CDR2 YSYEKL, per germline. This CDR3 has 17 residues. CDR3 residues: CASSQEFLSFSNEKLFF. CDR3 DNA sequence: TGCGCCAGCAGCCAAGAATTTCTGTCGTTCTCTAATGAAAAACTGTTTTTT.

In this sample, this clone turned up a few times. This chain joins TRBV7-9 and TRBJ1-1; no reliable D call. V lost 3 bases, J lost 6 bases, and 17 bases lay in between. The CDR3 contains 15 residues. Germline values: CDR1 SEHNR, CDR2 FQNEAQ (reference sequence). The CDR3 is CASSFTTGGVAEAFF. The CDR3 nucleotides are TGTGCCAGCAGCTTTACGACGGGCGGGGTCGCTGAAGCTTTCTTT.

The chain uses TRBV2 and TRBJ1-2, with 7 bases identical to TRBD1. Germline V gene sequence: CDR1 SNHLY, CDR2 FYNNEI. J was trimmed by 3 bases and V by 4 bases; bases with no gene match: 5. The CDR3 is 14 amino acids. The CDR3: CASSAQGSYYGYTF. CDR3 DNA sequence: TGTGCCAGCAGTGCACAGGGGTCATACTATGGCTACACCTTC.

The chain employs TRBV13 and TRBJ2-7; perhaps TRBD2 as D (7 bases). There are 17 residues in the CDR3. CDR1 PRHDT and CDR2 FYEKMQ come from the germline V gene (reference sequence). V was shortened by 4 bases and J by 3 bases, with 22 bases between the two germline ends. This CDR3 is CASSYRPKGGRSYEQYF. CDR3 coding DNA: TGTGCCAGCAGCTATAGACCCAAGGGGGGGAGAAGCTACGAGCAGTACTTC.

The chain employs TRBV6-5 and TRBJ1-4; tentative D call: TRBD1 (5 bases). Germline V gene lookup returns CDR1 MNHEY and CDR2 SVGAGI. The germline V and J ends were trimmed by 8 bases and 8 bases, with 15 bases remaining between them. The CDR3 covers 13 residues. In DNA, the CDR3 is TGTGCCAGCTATCCCCTCGGGGGGGAAAAACTGTTTTTT. Its protein product is CASYPLGGEKLFF.

The V call is TRBV27, the J call TRBJ2-3, with 8 bases aligning to TRBD1. V was pared by 2 bases and J by 2 bases, with 6 bases of the junction left unmatched. Germline values: CDR1 MNHEY, CDR2 SMNVEV (reference sequence). The CDR3 sequence is 16 residues long. This CDR3 is CASSLAGTGYTDTQYF. For the CDR3, the DNA is TGTGCCAGCAGTTTAGCCGGGACAGGTTACACAGATACGCAGTATTTT.